One TCR beta chain is described in this entry. This entry belongs to a study of blood T cell repertoires in COVID-19. Study-level background: There were acute and convalescent COVID-19 samples, and they came from the United States, Italy and Spain.

Per the study methods: From reference gene primer amplification, estimates of nucleated cell counts were derived. Measured with immunoSEQ multiplex PCR; TCRdb has only the in-frame clones, and not every one. V, J and clone size are taken as reported in that table, and D and trimming were inferred from the DNA itself. The sample holds about 100,000 clones; less than 90% are singletons and the top ten take 5% to 6.5%. The sequence derives from a human donor in a cohort sampled during active COVID-19. Sequencing used peripheral blood.

The CDR3 protein is CASSPLVDSPLHF. Written as DNA, the CDR3 is TGTGCCAGCAGCCCACTGGTAGATTCACCCCTCCACTTT. The rearrangement links TRBV14 to TRBJ1-6; D gene ambiguous. CDR1 and CDR2 (germline): SGHDN, FVKESK. V lost 4 bases and J 8 bases, leaving 9 bases between the germline ends. The CDR3 spans 13 residues.